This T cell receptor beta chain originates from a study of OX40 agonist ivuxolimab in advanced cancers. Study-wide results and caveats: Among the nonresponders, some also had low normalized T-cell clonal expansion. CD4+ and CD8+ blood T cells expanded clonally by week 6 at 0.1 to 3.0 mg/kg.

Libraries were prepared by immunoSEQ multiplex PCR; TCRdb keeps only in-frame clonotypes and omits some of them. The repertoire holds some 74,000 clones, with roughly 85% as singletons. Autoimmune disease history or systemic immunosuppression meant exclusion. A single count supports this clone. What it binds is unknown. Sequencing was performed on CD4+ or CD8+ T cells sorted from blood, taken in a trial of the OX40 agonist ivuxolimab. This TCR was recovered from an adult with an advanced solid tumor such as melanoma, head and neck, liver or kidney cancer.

This chain's CDR3 is CASARDRDRNTIYF. DNA for the CDR3: TGTGCCAGCGCGAGGGACAGAGATAGAAACACCATATATTTT. V gene TRBV6-1 combines with J gene TRBJ1-3, with TRBD1 matching 7 bases. Germline V gene lookup returns CDR1 MNHNS and CDR2 SASEGT. This CDR3 is built from 14 residues. Trimming cost V 8 bases and J 5 bases; bases outside gene matches: 9.